This TCR beta chain was recovered during a study of blood T cell repertoires in COVID-19. Study context: Material from acute and convalescent COVID-19 was sourced from the United States, Italy and Spain. Nucleic acid was either cDNA or gDNA, and it came from T cells, B-cell-depleted T cells, or PBMCs.

In the original analysis: Using reference gene primer amplification, nucleated cell counts were estimated. This table comes from immunoSEQ multiplex PCR, and its TCRdb copy is limited to in-frame clones, with some not included. D and trimming were read from the DNA, whereas the V and J calls and clone size are those reported in that table. The table includes 100,000 to 150,000 clones, 88% detected once. CDR3 length: 14 amino acids. Germline-derived CDR1 and CDR2 are SGHDT and YYEEEE. V gave up 3 bases and J gave up 8 bases; unmatched junction bases: 8. The specimen was peripheral blood. The J gene is TRBJ2-1, the V gene TRBV5-6; 7 nucleotides align to TRBD1. This clonotype originated in a man aged 65 to 79 with active COVID-19. The DNA of the CDR3 is TGTGCCAGCAGCTCGACAGGGAAGGGCGATGAGCAGTTCTTC. This translates into CASSSTGKGDEQFF.